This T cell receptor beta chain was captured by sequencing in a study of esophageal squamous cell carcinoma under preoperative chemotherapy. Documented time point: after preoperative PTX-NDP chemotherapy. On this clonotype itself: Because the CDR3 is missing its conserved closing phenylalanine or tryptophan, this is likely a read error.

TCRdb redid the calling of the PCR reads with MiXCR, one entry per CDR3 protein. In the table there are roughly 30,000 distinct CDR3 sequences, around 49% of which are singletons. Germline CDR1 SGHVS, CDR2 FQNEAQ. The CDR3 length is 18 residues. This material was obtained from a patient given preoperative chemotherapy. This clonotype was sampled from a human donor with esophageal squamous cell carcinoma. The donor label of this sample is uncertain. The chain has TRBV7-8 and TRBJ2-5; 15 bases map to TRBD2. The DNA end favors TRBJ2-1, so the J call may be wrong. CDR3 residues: CASSSPGLAGGEQETQFS. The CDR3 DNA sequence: TGTGCCAGCAGCTCTCCCGGACTAGCGGGGGGGGAGCAAGAGACCCAGTTCTCG.